This T cell receptor (beta chain) was recovered during a study of shared T cell receptors in the human thymus. To note about this clone: The sample carries other DNA sequences with the same CDR3.

The V end lost 5 bases, the J end lost 8 bases, and 18 bases lay between the germline ends. The CDR3 is made up of 14 amino acids. Germline CDR1 and CDR2: LNHDA and SQIVND (reference sequence). Assay: immunoSEQ multiplex PCR; the TCRdb copy retains only in-frame clones and omits some. The sample lists about 380,000 clones; over 90% were seen once. What was sequenced was thymocytes. The source of this sequence is a human donor. The rearrangement links TRBV19 to TRBJ1-2; weak D call: TRBD1 (6 bases). The CDR3 protein is CASSVWGQGKGYTF. CDR3 bases: TGTGCCAGTAGTGTATGGGGGCAGGGTAAAGGCTACACCTTC.